This T cell receptor (beta chain) was documented in a study of cytomegalovirus exposure and HLA in healthy donors. Study-level background: Later, an analysis reported that the 130 or so validation repertoires had used the same platform as the 500 to 800 first-cohort repertoires.

About this clone itself: Its specificity is unknown.

Study-wide results and limits: The authors listed approximately 150 TCR beta chains as cytomegalovirus-associated. Rarity characterized most TCR sequences, yet some public TCRs appeared in many donors.

Here immunoSEQ multiplex PCR was the method, and the copy in TCRdb shows in-frame clones only, minus some. The sample holds just under 150,000 clones, around 90% seen once. The TCR originated in a man aged 18 to 29 in good health and CMV-seropositive. Material for sequencing was PBMCs.

The CDR3 region is CASSPGRENYEQYF. For the CDR3, the DNA is TGTGCCAGCAGCCCAGGGAGGGAGAACTACGAGCAGTACTTC. V gene TRBV5-4 combines with J gene TRBJ2-7, with TRBD2 matching over 7 bases. The CDR3 is made up of 14 amino acids. V gave up 4 bases and J gave up 3 bases; unmatched junction bases: 7. From germline, CDR1 is SGHNT and CDR2 YYREEE (reference sequence).